This record concerns one T cell receptor beta chain sequence. The antigen is undetermined. This sample was included in a study of cytomegalovirus exposure and HLA in healthy donors. Study-level information: Per a later analysis, the roughly 700 first-cohort and 120 validation repertoires shared one platform. The study's findings and limits: In vitro, three CMV-associated chains proved specific for CMV antigens.

The protocol was immunoSEQ multiplex PCR, while the TCRdb copy is restricted to in-frame clones and leaves out a portion. The table shows 250,000 to 350,000 clones, with around nine tenths occurring only once. The CDR3 covers 16 residues. V shed 5 bases and J 1 base; nucleotides not matched to a gene: 6. Germline V gene lookup returns CDR1 MRHNA and CDR2 SNTAGT. The TCR sequence derives from a woman younger than 30 in good health and CMV-seronegative. The chain recombines TRBV6-4 with TRBJ2-3, with 10 bases lining up with TRBD2. Input material: PBMCs. CDR3 sequence reads: CASSHTGTSGTDTQYF. The CDR3 DNA reads as TGTGCCAGCAGTCACACCGGGACTAGCGGCACAGATACGCAGTATTTT.